The 19 T cell receptor beta chains listed next were all sequenced from one sample in a study of control samples from healthy donors and cancer patients. Profiling relied on immunoSEQ multiplex PCR, and the TCRdb table lists in-frame clones only, not all of them. Of 35,000 to 55,000 clones listed, around 93% are singletons. Sequenced input: PBMCs. The receptors shown here come from a woman between 35 and 50 years old with head and neck cancer.

The chain couples TRBV18 to TRBJ2-7; 7 bases fit TRBD1. This CDR3 region has 16 residues. CDR1 is KGHSH and CDR2 is LQKENI in the germline V gene. Germline trimming cut 1 base from V and 1 base from J; bases unmatched to any gene: 7. DNA for the CDR3: TGTGCCAGCTCACCACAGGGGGCTAAAGGGTCCTACGAGCAGTACTTC. It yields the protein CASSPQGAKGSYEQYF.

V and J are TRBV5-5 and TRBJ1-1; D is ambiguous. Germline CDR1 and CDR2: SGHKS and YYEKEE (reference sequence). The CDR3 is 14 residues long. V lost 2 bases to trimming and J lost 2 bases, with 10 bases between them. The CDR3 region has the DNA TGTGCCAGCAGCTTCAATGGGCAAAACACTGAAGCTTTCTTT. This translates into CASSFNGQNTEAFF.

The rearrangement uses TRBV5-1 and TRBJ1-6; 8 bases align to TRBD1. Germline V gives CDR1 SGHRS, CDR2 YFSETQ. The CDR3 spans 15 residues. V lost 3 bases to trimming and J lost 6 bases; unmatched junction nucleotides: 5. CDR3 in DNA: TGCGCCAGCAGCTCCACGACAGGGGTTAATTCACCCCTCCACTTT. Protein sequence: CASSSTTGVNSPLHF.

The V gene is TRBV10-3, the J gene TRBJ1-1; 7 nucleotides line up with TRBD1. The CDR3 has 11 residues. Germline assignment: CDR1 ENHRY and CDR2 SYGVKD. V dropped 10 bases and J dropped 7; count of bases not matched to a gene: 6. CDR3 DNA sequence: TGTGCCACCGGGGGGACAGTTGAAGCTTTCTTT. Its protein product is CATGGTVEAFF.

The CDR3 nucleotides read TGCGCCAGCAGCCGGGCCCAGACCACAGATACGCAGTATTTT. Translated, it gives CASSRAQTTDTQYF. The V and J genes are TRBV5-1 and TRBJ2-3; D gene uncertain. The ends were cut back, 4 bases at V and 2 bases at J, with 11 bases in the middle. CDR1 and CDR2 from the germline V gene are SGHRS and YFSETQ. The length of the CDR3 is 14 residues.

This chain joins TRBV7-8 and TRBJ1-4; D gene uncertain. The CDR3 is 15 amino acids. Trimming pared 0 bases from V and 0 bases from J, leaving 5 bases between. CDR1 and CDR2 from the germline V gene are SGHVS and FQNEAQ. The CDR3 coding sequence is TGTGCCAGCAGCTTAGCATGGTCAACTAATGAAAAACTGTTTTTT. It codes for CASSLAWSTNEKLFF.

The chain couples TRBV6-5 to TRBJ2-4, with 10 bases aligning to TRBD1. This CDR3 has 15 amino acids. V shed 6 bases and J 1 base; nucleotides not matched to a gene: 3. CDR1 is MNHEY, CDR2 SVGAGI, per germline. The CDR3 region has the DNA TGTGCCAGCAGACCGGGACAGGGGGCCAAAAACATTCAGTACTTC. Translated, it gives CASRPGQGAKNIQYF.

Here the CDR3 DNA reads TGTGCCAGCAGCTTAGTGTCAGAACCTAATTCACCCCTCCACTTT. Protein product: CASSLVSEPNSPLHF. V and J are TRBV11-2 and TRBJ1-6; unclear D gene. CDR1 and CDR2 from the germline V gene are SGHAT and FQNNGV. V was pared by 1 base and J by 6 bases, with 10 bases between. There are 15 residues in the CDR3.

The chain is built from TRBV5-1 and TRBJ1-2, with a possible D match to TRBD1 (5 bases). From germline, CDR1 is SGHRS and CDR2 YFSETQ. The V end was cut by 2 bases, the J end by 4 bases, with 9 bases between. The CDR3 is 13 residues long. CDR3 residues: CASSLGTVYGYTF. Written as DNA, the CDR3 is TGCGCCAGCAGCTTAGGGACGGTCTATGGCTACACCTTC. Complete variable domain (other parts from reference TRBV5-1 and TRBJ1-2): KAGVTQTPRYLIKTRGQQVTLSCSPISGHRSVSWYQQTPGQGLQFLFEYFSETQRNKGNFPGRFSGRQFSNSRSEMNVSTLELGDSALYLCASSLGTVYGYTFGSGTRLTVV.

This chain connects TRBV19 to TRBJ1-1; D is unresolved. This CDR3 comprises 13 residues. V dropped 2 bases and J dropped 0 bases, with 4 bases sitting between them. Germline V gives CDR1 LNHDA, CDR2 SQIVND (reference sequence). The CDR3 coding sequence is TGTGCCAGTAGTATAAACGTGAACACTGAAGCTTTCTTT. Protein product: CASSINVNTEAFF.

The V gene is TRBV7-9, the J gene TRBJ2-1; no firm D call. CDR3 length equals 16 residues. CDR1 SEHNR and CDR2 FQNEAQ come from the germline V gene (reference sequence). V was shortened by 0 bases and J by 7 bases, with 16 bases between the two germline ends. The chain's CDR3 is CASSLARARASNEQFF. The CDR3 nucleotides read TGTGCCAGCAGCTTAGCTAGGGCTAGAGCCTCAAATGAGCAGTTCTTC.

This clone occurred once. CDR3 sequence (DNA): TGTGCCAGCAGTTTAGGTATGAACACTGAAGCTTTCTTT. This translates into CASSLGMNTEAFF. The gene calls are TRBV28 and TRBJ1-1, with D unclear. Germline CDR1 is MDHEN and CDR2 is SYDVKM. The CDR3 runs to 13 residues. Deletions cut 2 bases from V and 0 bases from J, with 4 bases between.

Judged by abundance, this clone is hyperexpanded. This chain connects TRBV28 to TRBJ2-7; the D call may be TRBD1 or TRBD2 (5 bases each). The CDR3 totals 16 residues. The germline CDR1 and CDR2 sequences are MDHEN and SYDVKM. With 5 bases removed from V and 4 bases from J, the gap between germline ends came to 21 bases. The CDR3 DNA is TGTGCCAGCAGTCCGATAGGGGACGGTCTCGGGTACGAGCAGTACTTC. Translating gives CASSPIGDGLGYEQYF. Looking up the rest from reference TRBV28 and TRBJ2-7 gives the full variable domain: DVKVTQSSRYLVKRTGEKVFLECVQDMDHENMFWYRQDPGLGLRLIYFSYDVKMKEKGDIPEGYSVSREKKERFSLILESASTNQTSMYLCASSPIGDGLGYEQYFGPGTRLTVT.

This chain connects TRBV10-2 to TRBJ1-1, with unresolved D. Germline CDR1 is WSHSY and CDR2 is SAAADI. CDR3 length: 13 amino acids. Trimming removed 4 bases at V and 2 bases at J, with 8 bases between. CDR3 sequence: CASSGGSNTEAFF. The CDR3 DNA follows: TGCGCCAGCAGTGGAGGGAGTAACACTGAAGCTTTCTTT.

This clone was detected once. The V gene is TRBV19, the J gene TRBJ2-7; unclear D gene. Trimming cost V 1 base and J 3 bases, with 10 bases left between them. In germline, CDR1 is LNHDA, CDR2 SQIVND (reference sequence). This CDR3 contains 14 residues. The CDR3 DNA reads as TGTGCCAGTAGTATAGGTTCTGCTTACTACGAGCAGTACTTC. It translates to CASSIGSAYYEQYF.

Here the CDR3 DNA reads TGCGCCAGCAGCCAAGTAAAGGTAACGAGCGGGGACACAGATACGCAGTATTTT. Protein product: CASSQVKVTSGDTDTQYF. The chain couples TRBV4-1 to TRBJ2-3, with TRBD2 matching over 7 bases. Germline V lookup: CDR1 MGHRA, CDR2 YSYEKL. This CDR3 has 18 amino acids. Trimming took 1 base from V and 2 from J; bases not matched to a gene: 12.

This sequence joins TRBV23-1 and TRBJ2-5, with D possibly being TRBD1 (6 bases). TRBV23-1 is marked as an open reading frame, function uncertain. This CDR3 region has 12 residues. In DNA, the CDR3 is TGCGGGACAGAAGGCTACCAAGAGACCCAGTACTTC. Its translation is CGTEGYQETQYF.

This chain connects TRBV11-3 to TRBJ2-7, with 11 nucleotides matching TRBD2. V trimming: 4 bases; J trimming: 5 bases; junction bases outside the gene matches: 10. CDR3 length: 16 residues. From germline, CDR1 is SGHNT and CDR2 YENEEA. The CDR3 DNA reads as TGTGCCAGCAGCTCCTTAGCGGGGGGGCCGTCCCACGAGCAGTACTTC. Protein sequence: CASSSLAGGPSHEQYF.

The V and J genes are TRBV10-2 and TRBJ2-1; D perhaps matches TRBD2 (5 bases). The germline CDR1 and CDR2 sequences are WSHSY and SAAADI. Trimming took off 1 base at V and 7 bases at J, with 11 bases between the two ends. CDR3 size: 14 residues. CDR3 in amino acids: CASSEFTRLNEQFF. CDR3 nucleotides: TGCGCCAGCAGTGAGTTCACTAGGTTGAATGAGCAGTTCTTC.